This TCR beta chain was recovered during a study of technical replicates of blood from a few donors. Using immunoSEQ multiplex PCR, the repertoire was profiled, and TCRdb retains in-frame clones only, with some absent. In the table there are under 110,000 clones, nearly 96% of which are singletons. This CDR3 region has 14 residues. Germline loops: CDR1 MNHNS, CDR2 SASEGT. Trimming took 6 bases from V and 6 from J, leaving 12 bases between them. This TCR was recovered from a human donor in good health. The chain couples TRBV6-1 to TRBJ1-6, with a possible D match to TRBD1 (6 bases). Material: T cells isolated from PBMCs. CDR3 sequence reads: CASSRDTPNSPLHF. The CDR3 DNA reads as TGTGCCAGCAGCCGGGACACGCCTAATTCACCCCTCCACTTT.